This passage covers 8 T cell receptor beta chains from one sample sequenced in a study of tumor and adjacent non-tumor tissue in lung cancer. TCRbeta libraries were built with three rounds of nested PCR, modified from ARM-PCR. TCRdb fed the multiplex PCR reads into MiXCR, producing one record per CDR3 protein. The sample shows 75,000 to 90,000 distinct CDR3 sequences, under 80% of them seen only once. No cell sorting was done before RNA was extracted from the tissue. Distant lung tissue was collected more than 3 cm away from the tumor edge. Sequencing input: distant non-tumor lung tissue. These receptors originate from a woman in her 50s with non-small cell lung cancer.

As for this clonotype: This may arise from a read error, as a much more abundant clone is one base away. The J gene is TRBJ2-7, the V gene TRBV7-8; TRBD1 matches at 7 bases. Germline CDR1 SGHVS, CDR2 FQNEAQ. This CDR3 contains 17 residues. CDR3 loop: CASSAQTWTGVDYGQYF. The CDR3 DNA is TGTGCCAGCAGCGCCCAGACATGGACAGGAGTGGATTACGGGCAGTACTTC.

This clonotype has a count of ten or more. The chain recombines TRBV5-1 with TRBJ2-3; D gene ambiguous. The CDR3 is 14 amino acids. V lost 0 bases to trimming and J lost 4 bases, with 9 bases between them. Germline V CDR1 and CDR2: SGHRS, YFSETQ. The CDR3 DNA follows: TGCGCCAGCAGCTTGGAGCGCGGAGCAGATACGCAGTATTTT. Translated: CASSLERGADTQYF.

For this clonotype: Likely a read error: the CDR3 ends without its conserved phenylalanine or tryptophan. V and J are TRBV6-5 and TRBJ2-1; D unresolved. The CDR3 covers 15 residues. From germline, CDR1 is MNHEY and CDR2 SVGAGI. Trimming cost V 7 bases and J 0 bases, with 13 bases left between them. The CDR3 spells CASTVTMSSYNEQFI. The CDR3 region has the DNA TGTGCCAGCACCGTTACTATGAGCTCCTACAATGAGCAGTTCATC.

As to this clonotype: One end of the junction is discordant with germline, which a read error may explain. The J gene is TRBJ1-5, the V gene TRBV4-1, with D unclear. This CDR3 has 15 amino acids. Germline V gives CDR1 MGHRA, CDR2 YSYEKL. CDR3 sequence (DNA): TGCGCCAGCAGCCTAATTCCGGGCAGCAATCAACCCCAGCATTTT. This translates into CASSLIPGSNQPQHF.

The chain is built from TRBV4-1 and TRBJ2-3, with D unresolved. The CDR3 length is 14 residues. Between the trimmed V and J ends, which lost 5 bases and 14 bases, there was a span of 23 bases. Germline values: CDR1 MGHRA, CDR2 YSYEKL. In nucleotides, the CDR3 is TGCGCCAGCAGCTACGGGCCAAGCACAGATATACTGTATTTT. Protein product: CASSYGPSTDILYF.

Worth noting for this clonotype: An end of the junction differs from the germline gene, which may be a read error. The rearrangement joins TRBV5-1 to TRBJ2-3; D could derive from TRBD1 or TRBD2 (5 bases each). CDR1 is SGHRS and CDR2 is YFSETQ in the germline V gene. CDR3 length: 14 amino acids. The CDR3 DNA reads as TGCGTCAGCAGCTTGAGTCCGGGGCTGGATACGCAGTATTTT. Residues: CVSSLSPGLDTQYF.

This clonotype appeared once. Its ends do not fully match the called genes, so a read error is possible. V gene TRBV29-1 combines with J gene TRBJ1-1, with 12 bases matching TRBD1. The CDR3 consists of 15 residues. The germline V gene encodes CDR1 SQVTM and CDR2 ANQGSEA. Here the CDR3 DNA reads TGTAGCGTTGAAGGGACAGGGGGCGCGAAGACCGAAGCTTTCTTT. This sequence encodes CSVEGTGGAKTEAFF.

Concerning this clonotype itself: Without the conserved terminal phenylalanine or tryptophan, this CDR3 likely stems from a read error. The J gene is TRBJ1-2, the V gene TRBV12-3 or TRBV12-4; D is unclear. V lost 3 bases and J lost 9, with 11 bases in between. This CDR3 comprises 12 residues. The CDR3 region is CASSFFSSSYTS. The DNA of the CDR3 is TGTGCCAGCAGTTTCTTCTCGAGTAGCTACACCTCC.